The present T cell receptor (beta chain) was sequenced within a study of blood T cells in healthy people across ages (dated by TCRdb to between 2014 and 2017). Background on the whole study: In model experiments, roughly one uniquely barcoded TCR beta cDNA molecule per two T cells was captured by template switching. Using deep sequencing normalized with unique cDNA molecular identifiers, the study measured how TCR beta repertoire diversity changes with age. The donors were divided into four age groups: young (average around 16 years), middle-aged (roughly 42), aged (approximately 64) and long-lived (about 80). To avoid experimental bias, donors of different ages were spread randomly across the sequencing lanes. The study analyzed two additional independent replicas of 1 million unique cDNA reads from the same blood draw for two donors, one aged 18 to 30 and one aged 80 or older.

Spanning cysteine to phenylalanine, the CDR3 consists of 15 amino acids. The only DNA kept is the CDR3, 45 bases in frame from the first base. CDR1 DFQATT and CDR2 SNEGSKA are derived from the germline V gene (reference sequence). Trimming takes 4 bases off V and 0 bases off J; junction bases not matched to a gene: 8. Donors were a few dozen systemically healthy Caucasian individuals from Russia aged roughly 6 to 90 years. Each donor gave approximately 10 milliliters of peripheral blood, collected into EDTA-treated Vacutainer tubes. PBMCs were isolated by Ficoll-Paque density-gradient centrifugation, with at least 7 million obtained per sample. Trizol reagent was used to extract total RNA from the PBMCs, yielding at least 5.5 micrograms per sample. Naive CD45RAhigh/CD27high T cell percentages were measured by flow cytometry on a PBMC aliquot from every donor. Overall study outcomes, separate from this receptor: Estimates of total diversity based on one million sequenced T cells were regarded as lower bounds and as underestimates. Donor CMV infection status was unknown, potentially confounding age-related changes in expanded clonotypes. Observed TCR beta diversity per million T cells fell roughly linearly with age, and a significant reduction was already apparent by age roughly 40. Observed TCR beta diversity correlated strongly with the percentage of naive T cells measured by flow cytometry. Compared with the aged group, the long-lived group had more naive CD4+ T cells, fewer expanded clones and increased TCR diversity, suggesting age selection. Conclusive comparison of naive and antigen-experienced compartments was prevented by the profiling of bulk unsorted PBMCs.

Library preparation employed 5' RACE. The listed sequencing device is Illumina HiSeq 2500. The second PCR ran for roughly 6 to 11 cycles and used a J-beta primer mix along with a sample-barcoded 5' primer. Each TCR beta cDNA molecule received a unique molecular identifier from a template-switch 5' adaptor carrying 12 random nucleotides. Each sample yielded at least 3 million CDR3-containing paired-end reads. First-strand cDNA was synthesized from all RNA with the Mint cDNA synthesis kit, primed by a TRBC-specific oligonucleotide. After uracil-DNA glycosylase treatment, a first 18-cycle PCR used universal primers M1SS and BC2_uni_R on all cDNA. In the source study's methods: Each sample was normalized by randomly selecting 1 million high-quality reads, each carrying a distinct molecular identifier. Reads with shared molecular identifiers were discarded instead of being binned into consensus sequences. MiTCR, set to a Q25 quality threshold and the strictest error-elimination algorithm, was used for CDR3 identification, clonotype clustering and error correction. A nonparametric unseen species model with Euler transformation was used to estimate a lower bound on total TCR beta diversity. TCRdb reworked the public reads: Q25 trimming with fastp, MiXCR clone assembly, productive beta chains retained. Merged by CDR3 protein, the rows form single entries marked with the most common genes and DNA. The V and J calls, along with clone size, are taken from TCRdb and not from the paper's own processing. The sample yields some 1.1 million distinct CDR3 sequences; 35% to 45% were counted once. Around 13% of the sample lies in the top ten.

A word on this clonotype: The target of this receptor is not known. The sample holds no much larger clone one base away, and base qualities are not on file.

This TCR was recovered from a man aged 18 to 29 in good health. Recombination joined TRBV20-1 with TRBJ1-1, and 7 junction bases match TRBD1. Input material: blood. In nucleotide form, the sequence is TGCAGTGCTACGACAGAGGGGGCAATGAACACTGAAGCTTTCTTT. This sequence encodes CSATTEGAMNTEAFF.